The 2 T cell receptor beta chains below were found in one sample sequenced in a study of beta chain features in type 1 diabetes. Study-wide findings and caveats: TCRB CDR3s were moderately but significantly shorter in Type 1 diabetes patients in all four CD4+ subsets.

The study reverse transcribed the entire isolated RNA, so it sequenced expressed TCRB transcripts. This table comes from immunoSEQ multiplex PCR, and its TCRdb copy is limited to in-frame clones, with some not included. The sample lists approximately 730,000 clones, around an eighth occurring once. The antigens these receptors bind are not known. Sequenced: naive CD4+ T cells from blood. The receptors were gathered from a man younger than 35 with type 1 diabetes.

This clone was found a few times. The V gene is TRBV29-1, the J gene TRBJ2-3; the match to TRBD2 covers 10 bases. V gave up 4 bases and J gave up 1 base; unmatched junction bases: 8. The CDR3 totals 16 residues. CDR1 is SQVTM and CDR2 is ANQGSEA in the germline V gene. For the CDR3, the DNA is TGCAGCGTTGCCGGACTAGCGGTGAGGGGCACAGATACGCAGTATTTT. Its protein product is CSVAGLAVRGTDTQYF.

This clone was picked up many times. The sample contains more than one DNA sequence encoding this CDR3. The J gene is TRBJ2-3, the V gene TRBV28, with unresolved D. CDR3 length: 11 amino acids. CDR1 MDHEN and CDR2 SYDVKM come from the germline V gene. V was cut by 4 bases and J by 2 bases, with 1 base left in between. CDR3 sequence reads: CASSSTDTQYF. Written as DNA, the CDR3 is TGTGCCAGCAGTTCCACAGATACGCAGTATTTT.